The present entry profiles one T cell receptor (beta chain) with its context. Method: immunoSEQ multiplex PCR; TCRdb's copy keeps in-frame clones and lacks some. Of approximately 120,000 clones in the sample, about 82% were seen once. The source of the sample is a study of blood T cell repertoires in COVID-19. As for the study in general: Material from acute and convalescent COVID-19 was sourced from the United States, Italy and Spain.

The CDR3 sequence is 18 residues long. Germline loops: CDR1 SGHTS, CDR2 YDEGEE. V was clipped by 5 bases and J by 2 bases; unmatched bases: 14. This chain uses TRBV5-8 with TRBJ1-1; 11 nucleotides match TRBD1. The origin of this receptor is a human donor in a cohort sampled during active COVID-19. Sequenced: peripheral blood. CDR3 protein: CASSFNAGTGGINTEAFF. The CDR3 region has the DNA TGTGCCAGCAGTTTTAACGCCGGGACAGGGGGAATAAACACTGAAGCTTTCTTT. Full variable domain (remainder filled in from reference TRBV5-8 and TRBJ1-1): EAGVTQSPTHLIKTRGQQATLRCSPISGHTSVYWYQQALGLGLQFLLWYDEGEERNRGNFPPRFSGRQFPNYSSELNVNALELEDSALYLCASSFNAGTGGINTEAFFGQGTRLTVV.